This TCR beta chain appears in the sequencing data of a study of blood T cell repertoires in COVID-19. About the study: COVID-19 samples, acute and convalescent, were from the United States, Italy and Spain. From T cells, B-cell-depleted T cells, or PBMCs came the material, which was cDNA or gDNA.

The CDR3 has 16 residues. Germline lookup yields CDR1 KGHSH and CDR2 LQKENI. V lost 6 bases, J lost 4 bases, and 21 bases lay in between. Authors' data handling: Estimated nucleated cell counts came from reference gene primer amplification. Libraries were prepared by immunoSEQ multiplex PCR; TCRdb keeps only in-frame clonotypes and omits some of them. V, J and clone size derive from that table, while D and trimming were established from the DNA sequence. The sample comprises over 90,000 clones, 70% to 85% of which are singletons, and roughly 10% rests with the top ten. The sequenced sample consisted of peripheral blood. The TCR originated in a man aged 55 to 70 with active or convalescent COVID-19. J is TRBJ2-5 and V is TRBV18; perhaps TRBD2 as D (6 bases). The CDR3 DNA reads TGTGCCAGCTCGCAGAGGCGGGGCCCGGGTTTAGAGACCCAGTACTTC. It is translated as CASSQRRGPGLETQYF.